These 18 T cell receptor beta chains share one sample of origin, sequenced in a study of cytomegalovirus exposure and HLA in healthy donors. The PCR employed 60 Vbeta primers together with 13 Jbeta primers. The method was immunoSEQ multiplex PCR; TCRdb's version includes in-frame clones alone and lacks a portion of them. This repertoire includes 140,000 to 150,000 clones. Sequenced material: PBMCs. The receptors come from a male donor in good health and CMV-seronegative.

The rearrangement links TRBV27 to TRBJ2-7; TRBD1 matches at 9 bases. Germline CDR1 MNHEY, CDR2 SMNVEV (reference sequence). V lost 6 bases and J lost 4; bases outside the gene matches: 10. CDR3 size: 15 residues. The chain's CDR3 is CASRGRDRAGYEQYF. CDR3 DNA: TGTGCCAGCAGAGGCCGGGACAGGGCTGGGTACGAGCAGTACTTC.

The J gene is TRBJ1-1, the V gene TRBV9, with D perhaps matching TRBD1 (5 bases). Germline V gene lookup returns CDR1 SGDLS and CDR2 YYNGEE. The V end lost 0 bases, the J end lost 7 bases, and 13 bases lay between the germline ends. There are 14 residues in the CDR3. CDR3 DNA sequence: TGTGCCAGCAGCGTAGGGGCAGGGCAGAGTGAAGCTTTCTTT. It codes for CASSVGAGQSEAFF.

This rearrangement joins TRBV6-5 to TRBJ2-7; D perhaps matches TRBD2 (7 bases). Per germline, CDR1 MNHEY and CDR2 SVGAGI. Trimming pared 6 bases from V and 5 bases from J, leaving 14 bases between. The CDR3 loop spans 13 amino acids. The CDR3 DNA is TGTGCCAGCAGGGGGGGGTGGACAGACGAGCAGTACTTC. The encoded protein is CASRGGWTDEQYF.

Of note for this clone: Other nucleotide sequences in the sample specify the same CDR3. This chain links TRBV18 with TRBJ2-5, with TRBD1 matching over 11 bases. This CDR3 region has 13 residues. Germline assignment: CDR1 KGHSH and CDR2 LQKENI. The ends lost 6 bases at V and 4 bases at J; junction bases unmatched: 1. CDR3 bases: TGTGCCAGCTCGGGACAGGGGGGAGAGACCCAGTACTTC. This codes for CASSGQGGETQYF.

The V call is TRBV7-2, the J call TRBJ2-7; D perhaps matches TRBD1 (6 bases). This CDR3 is built from 15 residues. The germline gives CDR1 SGHTA, CDR2 FQGNSA. V dropped 1 base and J dropped 0 bases, with 10 bases sitting between them. The CDR3 protein is CASSLGQASSYEQYF. CDR3 nucleotide sequence: TGTGCCAGCAGCTTAGGACAGGCGAGCTCCTACGAGCAGTACTTC. The entire variable domain, with the rest obtained from reference TRBV7-2 and TRBJ2-7, is as follows: GAGVSQSPSNKVTEKGKDVELRCDPISGHTALYWYRQSLGQGLEFLIYFQGNSAPDKSGLPSDRFSAERTGGSVSTLTIQRTQQEDSAVYLCASSLGQASSYEQYFGPGTRLTVT.

This sequence joins TRBV5-1 and TRBJ1-2; 7 bases align to TRBD1. This CDR3 is built from 14 residues. The V gene's germline CDR1 is SGHRS and CDR2 YFSETQ. V trimming: 0 bases; J trimming: 3 bases; junction bases outside the gene matches: 2. CDR3 nucleotides: TGCGCCAGCAGCTTGGAGGGACAGCACTATGGCTACACCTTC. It encodes CASSLEGQHYGYTF.

The V gene is TRBV29-1, the J gene TRBJ1-2; TRBD1 matches 8 bases. Germline loops: CDR1 SQVTM, CDR2 ANQGSEA. V lost 6 bases, J lost 2 bases, and 11 bases stayed unmatched. This CDR3 spans 15 amino acids. CDR3 sequence: CSVDTGTGGNYGYTF. The CDR3 bases are TGCAGCGTCGATACCGGGACAGGTGGCAACTATGGCTACACCTTC.

The CDR3 here is CASSLSKAGFGETQYF. The CDR3 DNA follows: TGTGCCAGCAGCCTATCTAAAGCGGGATTTGGGGAGACCCAGTACTTC. V usage is TRBV6-6 and J usage is TRBJ2-5; 7 bases fit TRBD2. From germline, CDR1 is MNHNY and CDR2 SVGAGI (reference sequence). The CDR3 sequence is 16 residues long. V gave up 6 bases and J gave up 5 bases; unmatched junction bases: 15.

This rearrangement joins TRBV28 to TRBJ1-2; unclear D gene. Germline lookup yields CDR1 MDHEN and CDR2 SYDVKM. The V end lost 3 bases, the J end lost 4 bases, and 9 bases lay between the germline ends. The CDR3 sequence is 13 residues long. The CDR3 DNA is TGTGCCAGCAGTTTTGGGCCTGCCTATGGCTACACCTTC. Its translation: CASSFGPAYGYTF.

This chain uses TRBV28 with TRBJ2-3; 10 nucleotides match TRBD1. There are 16 residues in the CDR3. Germline V gives CDR1 MDHEN, CDR2 SYDVKM. The trim removed 6 bases at V and 6 bases at J, leaving 12 bases unmatched. CDR3 coding DNA: TGTGCCAGCAGGGGACAGGGGCCTATACGGGGGGATACGCAGTATTTT. Translated, it gives CASRGQGPIRGDTQYF.

The J gene is TRBJ2-7, the V gene TRBV10-3; 8 bases map to TRBD1. CDR3 length: 15 residues. Germline values: CDR1 ENHRY, CDR2 SYGVKD. V lost 8 bases to trimming and J lost 4 bases; unmatched junction nucleotides: 13. The CDR3 region has the DNA TGTGCCATCGATTCAGGGACAGGTGGGCCATACGAGCAGTACTTC. Protein sequence: CAIDSGTGGPYEQYF.

The J gene is TRBJ1-2, the V gene TRBV30, with 10 bases fitting TRBD1. J gave up 3 bases and V 4 bases, and 2 bases lay outside the gene matches. Per the germline V gene, CDR1 is GTSNPN and CDR2 is SVGIG (reference sequence). The CDR3 sequence is 13 residues long. The CDR3 protein is CAWIGQGDYGYTF. In nucleotides, the CDR3 is TGTGCCTGGATTGGACAGGGGGACTATGGCTACACCTTC.

The rearrangement uses TRBV27 and TRBJ2-1; D may be TRBD2 (5 bases). Trimming cost V 2 bases and J 5 bases, with 13 bases left between them. The CDR3 is made up of 15 amino acids. From germline, CDR1 is MNHEY and CDR2 SMNVEV (reference sequence). The CDR3 reads CASSLKTSGDNEQFF. CDR3 in DNA: TGTGCCAGCAGTTTAAAAACCTCCGGGGACAATGAGCAGTTCTTC.

CDR3 residues: CASITGVVDQPQHF. The CDR3 DNA reads TGCGCCAGCATTACAGGGGTCGTTGATCAGCCCCAGCATTTT. V usage is TRBV10-1 and J usage is TRBJ1-5; TRBD1 matches at 7 bases. Germline trimming cut 7 bases from V and 5 bases from J; bases unmatched to any gene: 8. The CDR3 has 14 residues. CDR1 and CDR2 (germline): WNHNN, SYGVQD (reference sequence).

The gene calls are TRBV27 and TRBJ1-1, with D perhaps TRBD1 (6 bases). Trimming stripped 3 bases from V and 11 bases from J, with 13 bases between. Germline CDR1 is MNHEY and CDR2 is SMNVEV (reference sequence). This CDR3 is 12 amino acids long. The CDR3 nucleotides are TGTGCCAGCAGTTTTGGGGCAGGGGAGGCTTTCTTT. Its translation is CASSFGAGEAFF.

This chain joins TRBV5-6 and TRBJ1-1; D is undetermined. CDR1 is SGHDT, CDR2 YYEEEE, per germline. Trimming cost V 5 bases and J 11 bases, with 16 bases left between them. The CDR3 spans 12 residues. The CDR3 bases are TGTGCCAGCAGTCAAGACAAGTCAGTGGCTTTCTTT. It yields the protein CASSQDKSVAFF.

The chain couples TRBV20-1 to TRBJ1-1; no reliable D call. Germline assignment: CDR1 DFQATT and CDR2 SNEGSKA (reference sequence). Deletions cut 7 bases from V and 3 bases from J, with 9 bases between. The CDR3 covers 11 residues. The chain's CDR3 is CSVRVYTEAFF. DNA for the CDR3: TGCAGTGTTCGAGTCTACACTGAAGCTTTCTTT.

The genes are TRBV27 and TRBJ2-1; 8 nucleotides line up with TRBD1. Germline V gives CDR1 MNHEY, CDR2 SMNVEV (reference sequence). There are 14 residues in the CDR3. The ends lost 5 bases at V and 7 bases at J; junction bases unmatched: 7. The CDR3 sequence: CASSPGQGRNEQFF. The CDR3 nucleotides read TGTGCCAGCAGTCCCGGACAGGGAAGAAATGAGCAGTTCTTC.